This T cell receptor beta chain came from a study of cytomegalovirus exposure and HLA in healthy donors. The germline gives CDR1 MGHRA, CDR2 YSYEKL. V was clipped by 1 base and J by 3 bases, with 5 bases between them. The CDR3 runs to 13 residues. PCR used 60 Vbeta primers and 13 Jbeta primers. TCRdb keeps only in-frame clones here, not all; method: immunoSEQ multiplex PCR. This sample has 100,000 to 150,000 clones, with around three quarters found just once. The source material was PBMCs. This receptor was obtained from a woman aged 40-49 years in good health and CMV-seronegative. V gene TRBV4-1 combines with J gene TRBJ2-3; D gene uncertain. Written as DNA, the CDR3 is TGCGCCAGCAGCCAAGGCGTAACAGATACGCAGTATTTT. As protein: CASSQGVTDTQYF.